The 23 T cell receptor beta chains presented below share a single source sample, sequenced in a study of blood T cells in healthy people across ages. A second PCR, run for about 7 to 11 cycles, used a sample-barcoded 5' primer plus a J-beta primer mix. Each CDR3 protein gets one entry after TCRdb re-called the 5' RACE reads with MiXCR. There are about 640,000 distinct CDR3 sequences in the sample; under 70% occur only once, and more than 35% lies in the top ten. Sequenced sample: blood. All receptors come from a man in his sixties in good health.

This clonotype was counted only a few times. The rearrangement joins TRBV4-1 to TRBJ2-7; TRBD1 might be the D (6 bases). The V gene lost 5 bases and the J gene lost 1 base, with 9 bases spanning the gap. The CDR3 consists of 13 residues. Germline values: CDR1 MGHRA, CDR2 YSYEKL. CDR3 nucleotides: TGCGCCAGCAGCACAGGGTTGTCCTACGAGCAGTACTTC. Translation: CASSTGLSYEQYF.

The chain is built from TRBV11-2 and TRBJ2-5; 7 bases align to TRBD1. CDR1 and CDR2 from the germline V gene are SGHAT and FQNNGV. The CDR3 spans 17 residues. Trimming took 5 bases from V and 1 from J; bases not matched to a gene: 13. In DNA form, the CDR3 reads TGTGCCAGCAGCCTAAGGACAGGCCATCTCCTCCAAGAGACCCAGTACTTC. Its protein is CASSLRTGHLLQETQYF.

This chain uses TRBV20-1 with TRBJ2-5; 8 positions agree with TRBD1. The CDR3 sequence is 14 residues long. CDR1 is DFQATT and CDR2 is SNEGSKA in the germline V gene (reference sequence). The V segment lost 6 bases and the J segment 5 bases; nucleotides outside the gene matches: 11. Here the CDR3 DNA reads TGCAGTGCCGGGAGACAGGGGAGGAGGGAGACCCAGTACTTC. It encodes CSAGRQGRRETQYF.

The rearrangement uses TRBV20-1 and TRBJ2-7; 7 nucleotides line up with TRBD1. Germline lookup yields CDR1 DFQATT and CDR2 SNEGSKA (reference sequence). The CDR3 is 14 amino acids. V shed 6 bases, J shed 3 bases, and the junction held 11 bases outside the gene matches. The CDR3 DNA follows: TGCAGTGCACGCCAGACAGGGTCCCTCTACGAGCAGTACTTC. It is translated as CSARQTGSLYEQYF.

The chain recombines TRBV28 with TRBJ1-2; D gene uncertain. V lost 7 bases and J lost 7, with 19 bases in between. Looked up from germline, CDR1 is MDHEN and CDR2 is SYDVKM. There are 14 residues in the CDR3. The CDR3 bases are TGTGCCAGCACCTCGACCATCCCGGCGGGTGGCTACACCTTC. This codes for CASTSTIPAGGYTF.

The V gene is TRBV20-1, the J gene TRBJ1-2, with 12 bases that match TRBD1. Trimming took 5 bases from V and 6 from J; bases not matched to a gene: 1. The CDR3 has 12 residues. Germline lookup yields CDR1 DFQATT and CDR2 SNEGSKA (reference sequence). The CDR3 loop reads CSAGTGGDGYTF. CDR3 bases: TGCAGTGCTGGGACAGGGGGCGATGGCTACACCTTC.

The chain has TRBV20-1 and TRBJ2-7, with 13 bases lining up with TRBD2. The J call is in doubt because the DNA end fits TRBJ2-1 better. CDR3 length: 13 residues. From germline, CDR1 is DFQATT and CDR2 SNEGSKA (reference sequence). The CDR3 is CSPTSGGANEQFF. CDR3 DNA sequence: TGCAGTCCTACTAGCGGGGGGGCCAATGAGCAGTTCTTC.

This clonotype was observed once. The chain uses TRBV12-3 or TRBV12-4 and TRBJ2-5; D may match TRBD1 or TRBD2 (6 bases each). There are 15 residues in the CDR3. The V and J ends lost 7 bases and 4 bases respectively, with 19 bases between them. The CDR3 DNA reads TGTGCCAGCACCCTAGGGGGGTCGCTATCAGAGACCCAGTACTTC. This encodes CASTLGGSLSETQYF.

The rearrangement links TRBV4-1 to TRBJ1-6, with D possibly TRBD1 on 5 matching bases. CDR3 length equals 15 residues. Germline lookup yields CDR1 MGHRA and CDR2 YSYEKL. The ends were cut back, 1 base at V and 7 bases at J, with 11 bases in the middle. The CDR3 nucleotides are TGCGCCAGCAGCCAAGCTAGGGGCAGGAATTCACCCCTCCACTTT. Its protein product is CASSQARGRNSPLHF.

J is TRBJ1-4 and V is TRBV20-1; D not resolved. CDR1 is DFQATT and CDR2 is SNEGSKA in the germline V gene (reference sequence). With 0 bases removed from V and 6 bases from J, the gap between germline ends came to 8 bases. The CDR3 has 13 amino acids. CDR3 nucleotides: TGCAGTGCTAGAGATACCGGGGATGAAAAACTGTTTTTT. It codes for CSARDTGDEKLFF.

The CDR3 DNA is TGTGCCAGCTCATTTAGCGGGGATGGCAATGAGCAGTTCTTC. This encodes CASSFSGDGNEQFF. The chain is built from TRBV18 and TRBJ2-1, with 8 bases fitting TRBD2. With V trimmed by 5 bases and J by 6 bases, 6 bases remained unmatched. Germline assignment: CDR1 KGHSH and CDR2 LQKENI. The length of the CDR3 is 14 residues.

The rearrangement uses TRBV6-1 and TRBJ2-3; TRBD1 might be the D (5 bases). CDR3 length: 15 amino acids. V was trimmed by 3 bases and J by 2 bases, leaving 12 bases between them. In germline, CDR1 is MNHNS, CDR2 SASEGT. The CDR3 reads CASSDRGADTDTQYF. CDR3 sequence (DNA): TGTGCCAGCAGTGATAGGGGCGCGGACACAGATACGCAGTATTTT.

The V and J genes are TRBV9 and TRBJ1-2; possibly TRBD1 for D (5 bases). This CDR3 comprises 16 residues. Deletions cut 3 bases from V and 1 base from J, with 16 bases between. Germline loops: CDR1 SGDLS, CDR2 YYNGEE. In DNA, the CDR3 is TGTGCCAGCAGCGAGACGGGGGATACCTATAACTATGGCTACACCTTC. Its protein product is CASSETGDTYNYGYTF.

This clonotype was observed many times. In DNA form, the CDR3 reads TGCAGCGAGAAGGGGAACTTCCAAGAGACCCAGTACTTC. Translation: CSEKGNFQETQYF. V usage is TRBV20-1 and J usage is TRBJ2-5, with D perhaps matching TRBD1 (5 bases). The germline V gene has CDR1 DFQATT and CDR2 SNEGSKA (reference sequence). The CDR3 has 13 residues.

This CDR3 reads CASSYSGQGGDTQYF. DNA of the CDR3: TGTGCCAGCAGTTACTCCGGACAGGGTGGAGATACGCAGTATTTT. The chain couples TRBV6-5 to TRBJ2-3; 8 bases fit TRBD1. The junction had 4 bases not matched to a gene; V was cut back by 0 bases and J by 5 bases. The germline V gene encodes CDR1 MNHEY and CDR2 SVGAGI. CDR3 size: 15 residues.

This clonotype occurred many times. The V gene is TRBV2, the J gene TRBJ2-5; D may be TRBD2 (5 bases). CDR1 is SNHLY, CDR2 FYNNEI, per germline. V was pared by 6 bases and J by 4 bases, with 9 bases between. The CDR3 consists of 12 residues. Here the CDR3 DNA reads TGTGCCAGCAGCGAGGGCGGAGAGACCCAGTACTTC. Translating it yields CASSEGGETQYF.

The chain uses TRBV5-1 and TRBJ2-3, with a tentative D call TRBD2 (5 bases). The CDR3 runs 15 residues. Per the germline V gene, CDR1 is SGHRS and CDR2 is YFSETQ. V dropped 1 base and J dropped 4 bases, with 13 bases sitting between them. CDR3: CASSLSKLVADTQYF. The CDR3 DNA follows: TGCGCCAGCAGCTTGTCGAAACTAGTTGCAGATACGCAGTATTTT.

This chain joins TRBV10-3 and TRBJ2-1; 11 positions match TRBD2. The CDR3 totals 17 residues. The germline V gene encodes CDR1 ENHRY and CDR2 SYGVKD. V shed 4 bases, J shed 5 bases, and the junction held 10 bases outside the gene matches. The CDR3 sequence: CAISGVLGTSGHNEQFF. As DNA, the CDR3 is TGTGCCATCAGTGGCGTCCTAGGGACTAGCGGACACAATGAGCAGTTCTTC.

This chain links TRBV20-1 with TRBJ2-3, with D maybe TRBD2 (5 bases). Trimming shortened V by 1 base and J by 6 bases, and 14 bases separated the two germline ends. Germline lookup yields CDR1 DFQATT and CDR2 SNEGSKA (reference sequence). CDR3 length equals 14 residues. CDR3 bases: TGCAGTGCTAGAGGTGCGGGTAATGGGGATACGCAGTATTTT. Protein sequence: CSARGAGNGDTQYF.

This clonotype was picked up a small number of times. The chain joins TRBV5-1 to TRBJ2-6; no clear D. Trimming stripped 4 bases from V and 3 bases from J, with 11 bases between. The CDR3 length is 15 residues. In germline, CDR1 is SGHRS, CDR2 YFSETQ. The CDR3: CASSPDRGGANVLTF. CDR3 coding DNA: TGCGCCAGCAGCCCAGACCGTGGTGGGGCCAACGTCCTGACTTTC.

This chain joins TRBV12-3 or TRBV12-4 and TRBJ2-3, with TRBD2 matching 7 bases. With 8 bases clipped from V and 2 bases from J, the junction kept 4 bases outside the gene matches. CDR3 length equals 13 residues. The CDR3 spells CASGGETTDTQYF. The CDR3 DNA sequence: TGTGCCAGCGGGGGGGAAACCACAGATACGCAGTATTTT.

This clonotype was counted at least ten times. The chain links TRBV7-4 to TRBJ2-7; D gene ambiguous. Trimming shortened V by 5 bases and J by 2 bases, and 19 bases separated the two germline ends. This CDR3 is built from 16 residues. Germline-derived CDR1 and CDR2 are SGHVT and SQSDAQ. The CDR3 coding sequence is TGTGCCAGCAGCCCAGGTCGGCCCACCAGAACCTACGAGCAGTACTTC. Its translation is CASSPGRPTRTYEQYF.

This clonotype turned up a few times. The V gene is TRBV4-2, the J gene TRBJ2-5; D possibly corresponds to TRBD2 (6 bases). Per the germline V gene, CDR1 is LGHNA and CDR2 is YNFKEQ. Trimming removed 2 bases from V and 5 bases from J, with 12 bases in between. The CDR3 is made up of 14 amino acids. The CDR3 loop is CASSQQAGGETQYF. For the CDR3, the DNA is TGTGCCAGCAGCCAACAGGCTGGAGGGGAGACCCAGTACTTC.